This T cell receptor beta chain appears in the sequencing data of a study of CD8 T cells in Susac syndrome. Through negative isolation, CD4+ and CD8+ T cells were obtained, while TEMRA cells were enriched using FACS. A quantity of roughly 0.5 to 1 ug RNA underwent reverse transcription using random hexamers. TCRdb re-called the immunoSEQ multiplex PCR reads through MiXCR, storing one row per CDR3 protein. The sample has 250,000 to 300,000 distinct CDR3 sequences; about 91% are singletons. The V and J ends lost 6 bases and 5 bases, in that order; junction bases with no gene match: 4. The CDR3 consists of 14 residues. Germline CDR1 is SNHLY and CDR2 is FYNNEI.

Input material: CD8+ T cells from PBMCs. The chain carries TRBV2 and TRBJ1-4, with 9 bases matching TRBD1. The sequence was collected from a human donor with multiple sclerosis. The CDR3 spells CASRTGTGNEKLFF. For the CDR3, the DNA is TGTGCCAGCAGGACCGGGACAGGGAATGAAAAACTGTTTTTT.